This T cell receptor beta chain was recorded in a study of beta chain features in type 1 diabetes. Study results and limitations: When Type 1 diabetes patients were examined, their TCRB CDR3s proved moderately but significantly shorter in all four CD4+ subsets.

This clone has a handful of counts. Its antigen is not identified. The whole isolated RNA underwent reverse transcription, so sequencing captured expressed TCRB transcripts. TCRdb's table, derived via immunoSEQ multiplex PCR, lists solely in-frame clones and lacks some. The table includes roughly 130,000 clones, about a sixth detected once. V shed 1 base and J 9 bases; nucleotides not matched to a gene: 5. CDR1 SEHNR and CDR2 FQNEAQ come from the germline V gene (reference sequence). This CDR3 is 14 amino acids long. The receptor comes from a young man with type 1 diabetes. The sequenced material came from central memory CD4+ T cells from blood. The chain couples TRBV7-9 to TRBJ2-1; 8 bases agree with TRBD1. CDR3 region: CASSLGQGAGEQFF. For the CDR3, the DNA is TGTGCCAGCAGCTTAGGGCAGGGGGCAGGTGAGCAGTTCTTC.